These T cell receptor beta chains were read from a single sample in a study of regulatory T cells in long-lasting Graves disease. TCRdb ran MiXCR on the multiplex PCR reads and lists one entry per CDR3 protein. The table lists roughly 560,000 distinct CDR3 sequences, around 16% of them singletons. A further study also used this sample, focusing on T cells in Graves' hyperthyroidism and ophthalmopathy.

This specimen consisted of peripheral blood mononuclear cells (PBMCs), obtained at new diagnosis, from a patient treated with antithyroid drugs. The receptors were gathered from a middle-aged woman with Graves disease. CDR3s include the opening cysteine and the closing phenylalanine or tryptophan. D genes are given only for firm matches. Clone size is not always given. Where it is, it says once, few, many or a class for expanded clones.

v_call: TRBV12-5
clone_size: NA
j_call: TRBJ2-6
d_call: NA
cdr3_nt: TGTGCTAGTGGCCTCCCCCGGACGGTCTCTGGGGCCAACGCCCTGACTTTC
cdr3_aa: CASGLPRTVSGANALTF

v_call: TRBV5-1
clone_size: NA
j_call: TRBJ1-2
d_call: TRBD1
cdr3_nt: TGCGCCAGCAGCCCTTTTCCGGGACAGGGAGTTGATGGCTACACCTTC
cdr3_aa: CASSPFPGQGVDGYTF

v_call: TRBV6-1
clone_size: many
j_call: TRBJ2-7
d_call: TRBD2
cdr3_nt: TGTGCCAGCAGTGAAATAGCGGGGGGTTCCTACGAGCAGTACTTC
cdr3_aa: CASSEIAGGSYEQYF

v_call: TRBV3-1
clone_size: many
j_call: TRBJ1-6
d_call: NA
cdr3_nt: TGTGCCAGCGGGACTCCCTATAATTCACCCCTCCACTTT
cdr3_aa: CASGTPYNSPLHF

v_call: TRBV2
clone_size: NA
j_call: TRBJ2-3
d_call: NA
cdr3_nt: TGTGCCAGCAGTGAGACAGCGACCACAGATACGCAGTATTTT
cdr3_aa: CASSETATTDTQYF

v_call: TRBV28
clone_size: NA
j_call: TRBJ1-1
d_call: TRBD1
cdr3_nt: TGTGCCAGCAGGACCCGCGACAGGGGCGGCATGAACACTGAAGCTTTCTTT
cdr3_aa: CASRTRDRGGMNTEAFF

v_call: TRBV28
clone_size: many
j_call: TRBJ2-5
d_call: NA
cdr3_nt: TGTGCCAGCAGTTTATACCCGAAGGGGTCCGGGGAGACCCAGTACTTC
cdr3_aa: CASSLYPKGSGETQYF

v_call: TRBV29-1
clone_size: NA
j_call: TRBJ1-2
d_call: NA
cdr3_nt: TGCAGCGCCTTCGGCGGACTCTATGGCTACACCTTC
cdr3_aa: CSAFGGLYGYTF

v_call: TRBV3-1
clone_size: NA
j_call: TRBJ2-1
d_call: NA
cdr3_nt: TGTGCCAGCAGCCAAGGAATCCCCACTACAAGCTCCTACAATGAGCAGTTCTTC
cdr3_aa: CASSQGIPTTSSYNEQFF

v_call: TRBV6-1
clone_size: many
j_call: TRBJ2-7
d_call: TRBD1
cdr3_nt: TGTGCCAGCGCTAGGGACAGGGGGGTTTACGAGCAGTACTTC
cdr3_aa: CASARDRGVYEQYF

v_call: TRBV2
clone_size: many
j_call: TRBJ1-1
d_call: TRBD1
cdr3_nt: TGTGCCAGCACTAGGGACAGGAACACTGAAGCTTTCTTT
cdr3_aa: CASTRDRNTEAFF

v_call: TRBV7-9
clone_size: many
j_call: TRBJ2-7
d_call: NA
cdr3_nt: TGTGCCATTGCCAACTCCTACGAGCAGTACTTC
cdr3_aa: CAIANSYEQYF

v_call: TRBV7-2
clone_size: few
j_call: TRBJ2-2
d_call: NA
cdr3_nt: TGTGCCAGCAGCCAACAGGGGAGGGGTGACGGGGAGCTGTTTTTT
cdr3_aa: CASSQQGRGDGELFF

v_call: TRBV7-8
clone_size: many
j_call: TRBJ1-5
d_call: NA
cdr3_nt: TGTGCCAGCAGCCGTGGACCCTATAGCAATCAGCCCCAGCATTTT
cdr3_aa: CASSRGPYSNQPQHF

v_call: TRBV5-1
clone_size: NA
j_call: TRBJ2-2
d_call: NA
cdr3_nt: TGCGCCAGCAGCTTGTCAGGGAGCCCTAACACCGGGGAGCTGTTTTTT
cdr3_aa: CASSLSGSPNTGELFF

v_call: TRBV18
clone_size: NA
j_call: TRBJ2-1
d_call: NA
cdr3_nt: TGTGCCAGCTCACCTTCCCTCGGTCTTCAAGTCGGCAATGAGCAGTTCTTC
cdr3_aa: CASSPSLGLQVGNEQFF

v_call: TRBV6-2/TRBV6-3
clone_size: many
j_call: TRBJ2-2
d_call: TRBD1
cdr3_nt: TGTGCCAGCAGCCGAGGCAAAGGGGGCGGTCTGGGCGAGCTGTTTTTT
cdr3_aa: CASSRGKGGGLGELFF

v_call: TRBV3-1
clone_size: many
j_call: TRBJ1-1
d_call: NA
cdr3_nt: TGTGCCAGCAGTGAAGCCGGGCCCCTGAGTCCCACTGAAGCTTTCTTT
cdr3_aa: CASSEAGPLSPTEAFF

v_call: TRBV6-1
clone_size: many
j_call: TRBJ2-5
d_call: NA
cdr3_nt: TGTGCCAGCAGTGAAGGGGGATCCCTTGGGAGCGAGACCCAGTACTTC
cdr3_aa: CASSEGGSLGSETQYF

v_call: TRBV2
clone_size: many
j_call: TRBJ2-7
d_call: NA
cdr3_nt: TGTGCCAGCAGCCCGGTCTCCTACGAGCAGTACTTC
cdr3_aa: CASSPVSYEQYF

v_call: TRBV28
clone_size: many
j_call: TRBJ1-2
d_call: NA
cdr3_nt: TGTGCCAGCAGTCCACCCCCGGCAGGGATGAGAGGCTACACCTTC
cdr3_aa: CASSPPPAGMRGYTF

v_call: TRBV12-3/TRBV12-4
clone_size: few
j_call: TRBJ2-2
d_call: NA
cdr3_nt: TGTGCCAGCAGTTTTAACAGGGAAACCGGGGAGCTGTTTTTT
cdr3_aa: CASSFNRETGELFF

v_call: TRBV3-1
clone_size: NA
j_call: TRBJ2-2
d_call: TRBD1
cdr3_nt: TGTGCCAGCAGCCCGACTAGAGGGACAGGGGTGGCCGGGGAGCTGTTTTTT
cdr3_aa: CASSPTRGTGVAGELFF

v_call: TRBV5-1
clone_size: many
j_call: TRBJ2-1
d_call: NA
cdr3_nt: TGTGCCAGCAGCTTAGGGGGGGCGGGCTACAATGAGCAGTTCTTC
cdr3_aa: CASSLGGAGYNEQFF

v_call: TRBV12-3/TRBV12-4
clone_size: many
j_call: TRBJ2-1
d_call: NA
cdr3_nt: TGTGCCAGCAGTTTACGAGGGGCAGGCTACTACAATGAGCAGTTCTTC
cdr3_aa: CASSLRGAGYYNEQFF

v_call: TRBV12-3/TRBV12-4
clone_size: few
j_call: TRBJ1-4
d_call: NA
cdr3_nt: TGTGCCAGCAGCCCCGGCGGGGGGGGGCCAAAAAAACTGTTTTTT
cdr3_aa: CASSPGGGGPKKLFF

v_call: TRBV7-6
clone_size: NA
j_call: TRBJ2-7
d_call: TRBD1
cdr3_nt: TGTGCCAGCAGCTTATCCCGGGACAGGAGCTACGAGCAGTACTTC
cdr3_aa: CASSLSRDRSYEQYF

v_call: TRBV11-2
clone_size: once
j_call: TRBJ1-6
d_call: TRBD1
cdr3_nt: TGTGCCAGCAGTCGCCCCGCACAGGGGTCGGCCTCACCCCTCCACTTT
cdr3_aa: CASSRPAQGSASPLHF

v_call: TRBV20-1
clone_size: few
j_call: TRBJ2-2
d_call: TRBD2
cdr3_nt: TGCAGTGCTAGCGCGGACCGACTAGCGGGGGAAAACACCGGGGAGCTGTTTTTT
cdr3_aa: CSASADRLAGENTGELFF

v_call: TRBV20-1
clone_size: NA
j_call: TRBJ1-2
d_call: NA
cdr3_nt: TGCAGTGCTAGAGATGGGCCACGCTATGGCTACACCTTC
cdr3_aa: CSARDGPRYGYTF

v_call: TRBV2
clone_size: many
j_call: TRBJ2-3
d_call: TRBD2
cdr3_nt: TGTGCCAGCAGTGTGGGACTAGCGGGGCCTAGATCAGATACGCAGTATTTT
cdr3_aa: CASSVGLAGPRSDTQYF

v_call: TRBV2
clone_size: many
j_call: TRBJ1-5
d_call: NA
cdr3_nt: TGTGCCAGCAGTGCCCCCGGGACGGATAATCAGCCCCAGCATTTT
cdr3_aa: CASSAPGTDNQPQHF

v_call: TRBV7-9
clone_size: few
j_call: TRBJ1-5
d_call: NA
cdr3_nt: TGTGCCAGCAGTTTCTCGGGATTTTCGAGCAATCAGCCCCAGCATTTT
cdr3_aa: CASSFSGFSSNQPQHF

v_call: TRBV2
clone_size: many
j_call: TRBJ1-5
d_call: TRBD1
cdr3_nt: TGTGCCACCAGAGGACAGGCACACAATCAGCCCCAGCATTTT
cdr3_aa: CATRGQAHNQPQHF

v_call: TRBV6-2/TRBV6-3
clone_size: NA
j_call: TRBJ2-5
d_call: NA
cdr3_nt: TGTGCCAGCAGTTACGGGGTTCAAGAGACCCAGTACTTC
cdr3_aa: CASSYGVQETQYF

v_call: TRBV3-1
clone_size: NA
j_call: TRBJ1-3
d_call: NA
cdr3_nt: TGTGCCACTCAATCCGCGGGGGGGGTGTCTGGAAACACCATATATTTT
cdr3_aa: CATQSAGGVSGNTIYF

v_call: TRBV11-3
clone_size: many
j_call: TRBJ2-3
d_call: TRBD2
cdr3_nt: TGTGCCAGCAGCTTAGGAATAGCGGGGAGCACAGATACGCAGTATTTT
cdr3_aa: CASSLGIAGSTDTQYF

v_call: TRBV30
clone_size: few
j_call: TRBJ2-3
d_call: TRBD1
cdr3_nt: TGTGCCTGGAGTGTAGGGACAGGGGTGGAAGATACGCAGTATTTT
cdr3_aa: CAWSVGTGVEDTQYF

v_call: TRBV2
clone_size: many
j_call: TRBJ2-7
d_call: NA
cdr3_nt: TGTGCCAGCAGTCCTGGGACTTCCCCCTACGAGCAGTACTTC
cdr3_aa: CASSPGTSPYEQYF

v_call: TRBV6-5
clone_size: many
j_call: TRBJ2-1
d_call: NA
cdr3_nt: TGTGCCAGCAGTTCCGGGACGGGTAACAATGAGCAGTTCTTC
cdr3_aa: CASSSGTGNNEQFF

v_call: TRBV5-5
clone_size: few
j_call: TRBJ1-3
d_call: TRBD1
cdr3_nt: TGTGCCAGCAGCTTGGCCTTGGCAGGGGGCACTGGAAACACCATATATTTT
cdr3_aa: CASSLALAGGTGNTIYF

v_call: TRBV5-1
clone_size: once
j_call: TRBJ2-3
d_call: NA
cdr3_nt: TGCGCCAGCAGCTTGAGAGCGGCCACAGATACGCAGTATTTT
cdr3_aa: CASSLRAATDTQYF

v_call: TRBV5-1
clone_size: many
j_call: TRBJ2-3
d_call: NA
cdr3_nt: TGCGCCAGCTCGGCGGAGGTCACAGATACGCAGTATTTT
cdr3_aa: CASSAEVTDTQYF

v_call: TRBV2
clone_size: NA
j_call: TRBJ2-3
d_call: NA
cdr3_nt: TGTGCCAGCAGTGAATTGGGGGCCCGCACAGATACGCAGTATTTT
cdr3_aa: CASSELGARTDTQYF

v_call: TRBV19
clone_size: NA
j_call: TRBJ1-1
d_call: NA
cdr3_nt: TGTGCCAGTAGTGCTCAGTCACTAAAAGCTTTCTTT
cdr3_aa: CASSAQSLKAFF

v_call: TRBV5-1
clone_size: few
j_call: TRBJ2-2
d_call: TRBD1
cdr3_nt: TGCGCCAGCAGCTGGACAGGGAACACCGGGGAGCTGTTTTTT
cdr3_aa: CASSWTGNTGELFF